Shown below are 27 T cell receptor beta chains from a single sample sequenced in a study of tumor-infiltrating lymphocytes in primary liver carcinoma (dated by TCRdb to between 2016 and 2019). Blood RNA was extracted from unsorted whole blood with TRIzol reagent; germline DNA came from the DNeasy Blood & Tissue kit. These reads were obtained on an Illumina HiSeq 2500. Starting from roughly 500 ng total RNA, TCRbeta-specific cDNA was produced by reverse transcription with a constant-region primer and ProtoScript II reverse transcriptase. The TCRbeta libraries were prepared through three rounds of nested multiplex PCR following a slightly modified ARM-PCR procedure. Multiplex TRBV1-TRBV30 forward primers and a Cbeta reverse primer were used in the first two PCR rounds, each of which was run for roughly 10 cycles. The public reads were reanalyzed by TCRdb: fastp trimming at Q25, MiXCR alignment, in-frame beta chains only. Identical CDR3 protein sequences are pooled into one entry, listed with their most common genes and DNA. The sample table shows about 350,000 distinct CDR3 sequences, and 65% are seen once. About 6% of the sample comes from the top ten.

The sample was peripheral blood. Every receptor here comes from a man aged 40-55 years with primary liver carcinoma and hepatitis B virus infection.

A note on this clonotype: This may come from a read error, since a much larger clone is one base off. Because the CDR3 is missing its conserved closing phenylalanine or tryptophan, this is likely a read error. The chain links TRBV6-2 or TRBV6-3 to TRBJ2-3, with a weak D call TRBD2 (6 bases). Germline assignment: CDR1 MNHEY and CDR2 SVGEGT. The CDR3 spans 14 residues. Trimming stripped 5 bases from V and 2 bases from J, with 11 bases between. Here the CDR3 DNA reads TGTGCCAGCAGTCGGGACTCCATCACAGATACGCAGTATTCT. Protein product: CASSRDSITDTQYS.

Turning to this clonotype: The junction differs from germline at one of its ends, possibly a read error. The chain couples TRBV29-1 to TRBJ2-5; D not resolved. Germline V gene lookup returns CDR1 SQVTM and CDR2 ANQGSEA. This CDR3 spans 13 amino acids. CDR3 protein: CSVGEFWTETQCF. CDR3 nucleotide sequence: TGCAGCGTTGGGGAATTTTGGACGGAGACCCAGTGCTTC.

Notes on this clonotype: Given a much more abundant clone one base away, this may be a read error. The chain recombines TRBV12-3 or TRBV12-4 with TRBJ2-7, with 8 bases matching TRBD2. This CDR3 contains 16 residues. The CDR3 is CGSSWGPAGGGNEQYF. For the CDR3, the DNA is TGTGGCAGCAGTTGGGGTCCGGCGGGGGGCGGGAACGAGCAGTACTTC.

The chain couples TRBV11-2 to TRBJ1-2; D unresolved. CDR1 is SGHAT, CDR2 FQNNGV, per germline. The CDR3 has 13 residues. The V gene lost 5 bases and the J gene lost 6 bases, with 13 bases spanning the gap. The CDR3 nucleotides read TGTGCCAGCAGCCCTTCCGATTCTGATGGCTACACCTTC. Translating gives CASSPSDSDGYTF.

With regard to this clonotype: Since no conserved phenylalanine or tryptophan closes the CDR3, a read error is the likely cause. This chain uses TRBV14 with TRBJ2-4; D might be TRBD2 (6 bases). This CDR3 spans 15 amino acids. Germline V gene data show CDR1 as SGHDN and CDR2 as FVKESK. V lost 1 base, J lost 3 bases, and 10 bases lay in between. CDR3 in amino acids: CASSQVGGVKNIQYS. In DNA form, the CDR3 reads TGTGCCAGCAGCCAAGTTGGCGGGGTCAAAAACATTCAGTACTCC.

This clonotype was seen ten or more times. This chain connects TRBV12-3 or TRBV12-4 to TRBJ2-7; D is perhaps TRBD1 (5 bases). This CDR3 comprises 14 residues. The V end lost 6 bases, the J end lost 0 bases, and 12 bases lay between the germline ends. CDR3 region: CASSHDRTSYEQYF. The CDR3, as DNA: TGTGCCAGCAGCCATGACAGAACCTCCTACGAGCAGTACTTC.

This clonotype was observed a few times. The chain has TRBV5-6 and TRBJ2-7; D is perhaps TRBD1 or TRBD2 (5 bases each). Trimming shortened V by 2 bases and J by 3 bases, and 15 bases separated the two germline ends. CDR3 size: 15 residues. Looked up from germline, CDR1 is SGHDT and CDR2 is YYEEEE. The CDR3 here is CASSFSPGTYYEQYF. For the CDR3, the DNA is TGTGCCAGCAGCTTTAGCCCCGGGACCTACTACGAGCAGTACTTC.

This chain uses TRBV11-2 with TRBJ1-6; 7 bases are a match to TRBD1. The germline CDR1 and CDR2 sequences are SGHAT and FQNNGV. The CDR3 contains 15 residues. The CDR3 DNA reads TGTCTCAGCAGCTCAAACAGGGGAAGTCATTCACCCCTCCACTTT. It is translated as CLSSSNRGSHSPLHF.

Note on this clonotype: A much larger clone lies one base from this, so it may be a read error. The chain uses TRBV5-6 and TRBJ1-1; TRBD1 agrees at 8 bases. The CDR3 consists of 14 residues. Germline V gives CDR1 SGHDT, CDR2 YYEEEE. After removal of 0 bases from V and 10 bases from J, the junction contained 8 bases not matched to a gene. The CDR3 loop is CASSLETGVFGAFF. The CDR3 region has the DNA TGTGCCAGCAGCTTGGAGACAGGGGTTTTTGGAGCTTTCTTT.

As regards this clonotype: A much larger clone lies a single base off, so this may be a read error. DNA for the CDR3: TGTGTCAGCAGCTACGATCACGGAGGGAATGAGCAGTTCTTC. Amino acids: CVSSYDHGGNEQFF. The chain has TRBV12-3 or TRBV12-4 and TRBJ2-1, with TRBD2 as a possible D gene (6 bases). This CDR3 is built from 14 residues.

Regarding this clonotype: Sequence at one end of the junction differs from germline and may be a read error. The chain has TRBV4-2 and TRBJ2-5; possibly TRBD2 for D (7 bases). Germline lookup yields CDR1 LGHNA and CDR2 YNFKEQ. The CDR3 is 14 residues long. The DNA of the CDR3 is TGTGCTAGCGGCCCTTCGGGGGGCCAACAGACCCAGTACTTC. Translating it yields CASGPSGGQQTQYF.

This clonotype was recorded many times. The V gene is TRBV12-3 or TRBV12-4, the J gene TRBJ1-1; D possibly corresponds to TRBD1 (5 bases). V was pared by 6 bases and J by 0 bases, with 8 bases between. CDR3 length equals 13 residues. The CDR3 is CASRGTVNTEAFF. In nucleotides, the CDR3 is TGTGCCAGCAGAGGGACGGTGAACACTGAAGCTTTCTTT.

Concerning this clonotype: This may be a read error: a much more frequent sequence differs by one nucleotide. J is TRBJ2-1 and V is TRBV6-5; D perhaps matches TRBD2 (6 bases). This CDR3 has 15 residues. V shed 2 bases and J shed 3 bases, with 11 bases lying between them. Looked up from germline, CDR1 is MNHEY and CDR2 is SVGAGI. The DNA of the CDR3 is TGTGCCAGCAGTTACAGGGGCGGGAACTACAATGAGCAGTTCTTC. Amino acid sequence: CASSYRGGNYNEQFF.

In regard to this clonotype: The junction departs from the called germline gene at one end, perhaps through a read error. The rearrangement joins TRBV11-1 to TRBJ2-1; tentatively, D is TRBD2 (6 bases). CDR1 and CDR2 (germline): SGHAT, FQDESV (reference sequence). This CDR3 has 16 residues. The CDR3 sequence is CASSRRLESRYNEQLF. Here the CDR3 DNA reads TGTGCCAGCAGCCGCCGACTAGAATCGAGATACAATGAGCAGCTCTTC.

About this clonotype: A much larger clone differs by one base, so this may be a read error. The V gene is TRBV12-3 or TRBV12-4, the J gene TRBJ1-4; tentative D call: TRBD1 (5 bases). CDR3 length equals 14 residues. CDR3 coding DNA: TGTACCAGCAGGGTCCAAGCAACTAATGAAAAACTGTTTTTT. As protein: CTSRVQATNEKLFF.

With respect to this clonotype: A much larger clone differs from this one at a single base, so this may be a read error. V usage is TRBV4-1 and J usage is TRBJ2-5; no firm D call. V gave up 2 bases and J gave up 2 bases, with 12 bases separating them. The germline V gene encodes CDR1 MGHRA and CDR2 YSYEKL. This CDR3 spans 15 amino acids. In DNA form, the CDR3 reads TGCGCCAGCAGCCAATTGTGGTCAGTACAAGAGACCCAGTACTTC. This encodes CASSQLWSVQETQYF.

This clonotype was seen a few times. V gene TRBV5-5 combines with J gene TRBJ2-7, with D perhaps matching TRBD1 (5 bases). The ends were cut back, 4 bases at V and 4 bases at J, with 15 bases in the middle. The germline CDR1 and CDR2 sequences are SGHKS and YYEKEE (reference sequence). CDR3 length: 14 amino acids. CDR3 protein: CASSQSDIPYEQYF. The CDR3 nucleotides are TGTGCCAGCAGCCAATCGGACATACCTTACGAGCAGTACTTC.

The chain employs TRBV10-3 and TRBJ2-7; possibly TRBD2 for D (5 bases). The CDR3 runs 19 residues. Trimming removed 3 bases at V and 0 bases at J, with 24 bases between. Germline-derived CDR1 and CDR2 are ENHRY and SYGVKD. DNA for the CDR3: TGTGCCATCAGTGACCACCGACCAGCGGTTGATTATAGCTCCTACGAGCAGTACTTC. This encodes CAISDHRPAVDYSSYEQYF.

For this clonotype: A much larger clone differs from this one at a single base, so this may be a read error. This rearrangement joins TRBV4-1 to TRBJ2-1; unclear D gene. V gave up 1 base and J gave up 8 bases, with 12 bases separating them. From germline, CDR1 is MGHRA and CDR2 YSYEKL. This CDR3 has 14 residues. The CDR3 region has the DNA TGCGCCAGCAGCCAAGCGGAAGATGGCGATGAGCAGTTCTTC. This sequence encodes CASSQAEDGDEQFF.

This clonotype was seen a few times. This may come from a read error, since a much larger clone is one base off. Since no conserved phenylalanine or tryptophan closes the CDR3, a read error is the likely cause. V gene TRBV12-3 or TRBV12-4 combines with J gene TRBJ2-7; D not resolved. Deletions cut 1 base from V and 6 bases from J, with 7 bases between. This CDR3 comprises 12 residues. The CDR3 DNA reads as TGTGCCAGCAGTTTAGGAGTTGGCGAGCAGTACTTA. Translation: CASSLGVGEQYL.

The CDR3 protein is CASSQVSTGEREQYF. CDR3 DNA: TGCGCCAGCAGCCAAGTTAGTACGGGTGAGAGGGAGCAGTACTTC. The chain uses TRBV4-1 and TRBJ2-7; D not certain. Trimming shortened V by 1 base and J by 7 bases, and 17 bases separated the two germline ends. The CDR3 is 15 amino acids. The germline V gene has CDR1 MGHRA and CDR2 YSYEKL.

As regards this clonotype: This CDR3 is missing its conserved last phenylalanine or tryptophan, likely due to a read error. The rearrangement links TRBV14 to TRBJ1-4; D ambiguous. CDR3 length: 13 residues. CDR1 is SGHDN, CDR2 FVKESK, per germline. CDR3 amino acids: CVGSLNAAEKLFI. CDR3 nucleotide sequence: TGTGTCGGCAGCCTCAATGCGGCCGAAAAACTGTTTATT.

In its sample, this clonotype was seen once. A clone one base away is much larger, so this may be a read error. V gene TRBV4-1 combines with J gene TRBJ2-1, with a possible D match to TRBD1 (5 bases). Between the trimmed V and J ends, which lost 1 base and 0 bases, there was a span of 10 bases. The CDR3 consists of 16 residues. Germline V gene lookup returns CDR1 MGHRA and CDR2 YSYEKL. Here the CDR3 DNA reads TGCGCCAGCAGCCAAGTAGGGGCAAGCTCCTACAATGAGCAGTTCTTC. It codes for CASSQVGASSYNEQFF.

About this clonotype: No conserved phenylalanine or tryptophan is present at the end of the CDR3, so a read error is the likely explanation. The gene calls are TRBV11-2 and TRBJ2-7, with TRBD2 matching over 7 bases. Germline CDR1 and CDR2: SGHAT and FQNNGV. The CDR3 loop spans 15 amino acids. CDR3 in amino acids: CASSLSSGFSYKQYL. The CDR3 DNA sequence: TGTGCCAGCAGCTTATCTAGCGGCTTTTCCTACAAGCAGTACCTC.

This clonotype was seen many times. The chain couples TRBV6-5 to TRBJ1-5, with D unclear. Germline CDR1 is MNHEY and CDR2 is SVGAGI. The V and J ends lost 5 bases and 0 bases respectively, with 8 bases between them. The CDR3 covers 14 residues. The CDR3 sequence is CASSQQYSNQPQHF. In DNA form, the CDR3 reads TGTGCCAGCAGTCAACAGTATAGCAATCAGCCCCAGCATTTT.

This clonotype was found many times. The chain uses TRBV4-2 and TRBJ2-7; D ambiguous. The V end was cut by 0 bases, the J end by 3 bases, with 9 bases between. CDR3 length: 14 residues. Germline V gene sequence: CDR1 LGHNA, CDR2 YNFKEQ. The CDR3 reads CASSQDRGLYEQYF. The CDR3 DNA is TGTGCCAGCAGCCAAGATCGTGGGCTCTACGAGCAGTACTTC.

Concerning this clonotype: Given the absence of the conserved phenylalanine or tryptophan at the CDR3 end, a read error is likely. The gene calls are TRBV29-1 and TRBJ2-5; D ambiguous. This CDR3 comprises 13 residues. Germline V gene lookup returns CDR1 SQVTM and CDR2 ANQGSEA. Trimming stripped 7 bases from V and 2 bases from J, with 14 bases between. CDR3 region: CSAGLGFQETQYL. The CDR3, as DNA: TGCAGCGCTGGCTTGGGATTTCAAGAGACCCAGTACTTA.